This TCR beta chain comes out of a study of cytomegalovirus exposure and HLA in healthy donors. Overall study findings and caveats: An analysis was carried out later, and it reportedly showed fewer N-insertions in an Asian-associated ancestry cluster than the approximately 700-donor mean. Most of the TCR beta V segments (in an earlier analysis) were productive either about 90% or about 30% of the time. The study recorded fewer than 200 TCR beta chains that were cytomegalovirus-associated. Reported findings show TCR beta sequences accurately forecast HLA-A and HLA-B alleles in most subjects.

V lost 5 bases and J 1 base, leaving 13 bases between the germline ends. CDR3 length equals 15 residues. CDR1 and CDR2 (germline): SGHKS, YYEKEE (reference sequence). This clone appeared a few times. Antigen: not known. PCR primers comprised 60 Vbeta and 13 Jbeta primers. Clones were read by immunoSEQ multiplex PCR, and TCRdb kept only the in-frame ones, dropping some. Here the sample spans about 140,000 clones, about four fifths being singletons. The chain links TRBV5-5 to TRBJ2-1, with a tentative D call TRBD1 (7 bases). The sample comprised PBMCs. The receptor comes from a man aged 25-40 years in good health and CMV-seronegative. The CDR3 sequence is CASSLTGRSYNEQFF. DNA for the CDR3: TGTGCCAGCAGTCTGACAGGGAGGTCCTACAATGAGCAGTTCTTC.